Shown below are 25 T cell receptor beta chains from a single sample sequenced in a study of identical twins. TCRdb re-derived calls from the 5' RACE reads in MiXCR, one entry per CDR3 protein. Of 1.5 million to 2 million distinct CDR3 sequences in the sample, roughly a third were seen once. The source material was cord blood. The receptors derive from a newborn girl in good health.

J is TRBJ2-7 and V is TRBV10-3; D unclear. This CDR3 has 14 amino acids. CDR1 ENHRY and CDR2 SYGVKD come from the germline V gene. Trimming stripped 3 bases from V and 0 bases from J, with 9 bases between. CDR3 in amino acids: CAISDLFSSYEQYF. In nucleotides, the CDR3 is TGTGCCATCAGTGATTTGTTTAGCTCCTACGAGCAGTACTTC.

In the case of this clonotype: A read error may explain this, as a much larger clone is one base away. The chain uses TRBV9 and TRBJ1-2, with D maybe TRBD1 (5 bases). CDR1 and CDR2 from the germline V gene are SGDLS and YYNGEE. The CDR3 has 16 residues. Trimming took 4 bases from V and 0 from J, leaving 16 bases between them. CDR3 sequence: CASSPRPDRPNYGYTF. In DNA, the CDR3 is TGTGCCAGCAGCCCCAGGCCCGACAGACCTAACTATGGCTACACCTTC.

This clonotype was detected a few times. The CDR3 coding sequence is TGCGCCAGCAGCTTGGCAGGGCGCTCTGGGGCCAACGTCCTGACTTTC. This sequence encodes CASSLAGRSGANVLTF. V usage is TRBV5-1 and J usage is TRBJ2-6; tentatively, D is TRBD1 (5 bases). CDR1 SGHRS and CDR2 YFSETQ come from the germline V gene. The CDR3 is 16 amino acids. V was clipped by 0 bases and J by 0 bases, with 7 bases between them.

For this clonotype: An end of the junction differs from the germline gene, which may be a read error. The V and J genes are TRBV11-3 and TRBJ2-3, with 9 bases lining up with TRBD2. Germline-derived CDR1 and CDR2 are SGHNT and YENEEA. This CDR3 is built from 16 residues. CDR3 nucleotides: TGTGCCGGCAGCTTAGGGACTAGCACTATCACAGATACGCAGTATTTT. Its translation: CAGSLGTSTITDTQYF.

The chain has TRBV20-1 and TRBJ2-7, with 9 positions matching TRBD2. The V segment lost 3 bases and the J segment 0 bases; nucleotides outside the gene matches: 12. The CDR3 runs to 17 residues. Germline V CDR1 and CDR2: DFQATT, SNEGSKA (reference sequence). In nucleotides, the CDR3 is TGCAGTGCTAGTGAGCCCTTGGGACTAGCCAGCTCCTACGAGCAGTACTTC. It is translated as CSASEPLGLASSYEQYF.

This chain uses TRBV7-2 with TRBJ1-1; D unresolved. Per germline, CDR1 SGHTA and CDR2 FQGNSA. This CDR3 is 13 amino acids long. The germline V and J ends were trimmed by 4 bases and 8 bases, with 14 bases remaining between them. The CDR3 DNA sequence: TGTGCCAGCAGCTCCACACCCGTCTTGGAAGCTTTCTTT. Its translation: CASSSTPVLEAFF.

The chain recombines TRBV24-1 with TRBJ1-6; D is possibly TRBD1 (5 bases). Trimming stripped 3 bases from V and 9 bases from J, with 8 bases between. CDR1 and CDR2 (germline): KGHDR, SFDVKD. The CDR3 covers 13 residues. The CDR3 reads CATSDRRGSPLHF. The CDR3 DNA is TGTGCCACCAGTGATCGAAGGGGTTCACCCCTCCACTTT.

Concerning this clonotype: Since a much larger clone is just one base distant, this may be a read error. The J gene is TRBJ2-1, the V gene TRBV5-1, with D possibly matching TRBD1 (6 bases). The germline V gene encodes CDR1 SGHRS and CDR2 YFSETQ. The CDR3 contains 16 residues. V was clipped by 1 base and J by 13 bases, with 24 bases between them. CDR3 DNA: TGCGCCAGCAGCTTGACCTGGGCAGGGGTTCGAGAGACCCAGTTCTTC. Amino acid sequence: CASSLTWAGVRETQFF.

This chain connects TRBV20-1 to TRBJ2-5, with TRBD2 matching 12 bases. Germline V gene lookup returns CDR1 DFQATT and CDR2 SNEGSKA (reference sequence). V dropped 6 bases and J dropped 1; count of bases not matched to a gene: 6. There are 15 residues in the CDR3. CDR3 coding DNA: TGCAGTGCCGCGACTAGCGGGGGTTTCCAAGAGACCCAGTACTTC. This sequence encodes CSAATSGGFQETQYF.

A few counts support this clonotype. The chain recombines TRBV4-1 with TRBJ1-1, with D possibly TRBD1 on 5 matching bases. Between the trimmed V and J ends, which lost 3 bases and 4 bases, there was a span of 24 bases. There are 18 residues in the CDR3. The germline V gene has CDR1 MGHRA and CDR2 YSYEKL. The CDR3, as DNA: TGCGCCAGCAGCCATTCCCGGACACCCACCCCGGCGCGCACTGAAGCTTTCTTT. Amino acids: CASSHSRTPTPARTEAFF.

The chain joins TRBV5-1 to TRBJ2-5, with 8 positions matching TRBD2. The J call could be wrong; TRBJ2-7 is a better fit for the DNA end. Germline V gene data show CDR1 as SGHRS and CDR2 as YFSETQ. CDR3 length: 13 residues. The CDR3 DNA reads TGCGCCAGCAGCTATACTAGCGGAGACGAGCAGTACTTC. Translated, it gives CASSYTSGDEQYF.

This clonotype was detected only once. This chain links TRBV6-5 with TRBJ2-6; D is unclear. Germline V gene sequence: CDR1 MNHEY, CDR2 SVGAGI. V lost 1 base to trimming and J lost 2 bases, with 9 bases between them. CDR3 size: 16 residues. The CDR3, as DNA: TGTGCCAGCAGTTACTTCGGGCCCGCTGGGGCCAACGTCCTGACTTTC. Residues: CASSYFGPAGANVLTF.

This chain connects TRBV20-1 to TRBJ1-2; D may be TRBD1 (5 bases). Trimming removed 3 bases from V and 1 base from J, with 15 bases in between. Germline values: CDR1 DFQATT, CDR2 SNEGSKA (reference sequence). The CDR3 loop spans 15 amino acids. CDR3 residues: CSASSGTGFNYGYTF. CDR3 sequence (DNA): TGCAGTGCTAGTTCCGGGACGGGGTTTAACTATGGCTACACCTTC.

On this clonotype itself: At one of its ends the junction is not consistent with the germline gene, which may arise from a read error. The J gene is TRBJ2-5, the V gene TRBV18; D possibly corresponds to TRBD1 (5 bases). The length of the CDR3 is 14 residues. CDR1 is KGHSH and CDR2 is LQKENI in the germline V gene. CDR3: CASSPRQGPETLYF. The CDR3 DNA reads TGTGCCAGCTCACCCAGGCAGGGTCCGGAGACCCTGTACTTC.

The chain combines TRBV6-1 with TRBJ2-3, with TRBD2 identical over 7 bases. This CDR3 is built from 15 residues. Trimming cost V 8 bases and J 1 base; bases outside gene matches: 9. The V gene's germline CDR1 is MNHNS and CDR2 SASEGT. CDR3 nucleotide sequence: TGTGCCAGCCCCCCGTGGAGCGGGGGCACAGATACGCAGTATTTT. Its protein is CASPPWSGGTDTQYF.

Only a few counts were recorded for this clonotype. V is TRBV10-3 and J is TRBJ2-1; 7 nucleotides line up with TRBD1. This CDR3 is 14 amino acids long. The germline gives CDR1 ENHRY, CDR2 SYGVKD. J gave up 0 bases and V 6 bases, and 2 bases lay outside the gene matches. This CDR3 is CAIRGDSSYNEQFF. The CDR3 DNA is TGTGCCATCAGGGGGGACAGCTCCTACAATGAGCAGTTCTTC.

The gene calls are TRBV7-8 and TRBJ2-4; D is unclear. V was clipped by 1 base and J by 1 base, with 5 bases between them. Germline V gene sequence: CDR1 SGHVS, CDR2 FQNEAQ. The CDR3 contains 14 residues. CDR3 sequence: CASSLDPAKNIQYF. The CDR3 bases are TGTGCCAGCAGCTTAGACCCGGCCAAAAACATTCAGTACTTC.

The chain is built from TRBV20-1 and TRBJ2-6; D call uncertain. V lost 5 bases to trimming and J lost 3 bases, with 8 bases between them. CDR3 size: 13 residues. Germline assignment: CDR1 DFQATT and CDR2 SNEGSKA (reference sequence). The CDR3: CSAPTYGANVLTF. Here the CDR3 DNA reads TGCAGTGCTCCTACCTATGGGGCCAACGTCCTGACTTTC.

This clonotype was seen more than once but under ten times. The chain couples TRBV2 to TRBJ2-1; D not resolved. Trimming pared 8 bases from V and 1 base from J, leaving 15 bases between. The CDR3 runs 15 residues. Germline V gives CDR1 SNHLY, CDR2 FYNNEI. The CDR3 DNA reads TGTGCCAGCGTACGCCGGATGGATTCCTACAATGAGCAGTTCTTC. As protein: CASVRRMDSYNEQFF.

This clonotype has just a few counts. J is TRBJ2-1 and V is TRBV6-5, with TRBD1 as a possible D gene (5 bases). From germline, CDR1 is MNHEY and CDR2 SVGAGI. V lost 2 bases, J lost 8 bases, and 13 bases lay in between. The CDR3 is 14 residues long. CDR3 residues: CASSYDGAQYEQFF. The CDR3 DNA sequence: TGTGCCAGCAGTTACGATGGGGCCCAGTATGAGCAGTTCTTC.

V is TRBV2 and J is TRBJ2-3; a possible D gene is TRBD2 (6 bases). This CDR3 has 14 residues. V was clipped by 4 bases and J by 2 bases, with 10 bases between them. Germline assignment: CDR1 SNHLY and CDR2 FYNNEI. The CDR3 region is CASSAEGHTDTQYF. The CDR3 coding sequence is TGTGCCAGCAGTGCGGAGGGCCACACAGATACGCAGTATTTT.

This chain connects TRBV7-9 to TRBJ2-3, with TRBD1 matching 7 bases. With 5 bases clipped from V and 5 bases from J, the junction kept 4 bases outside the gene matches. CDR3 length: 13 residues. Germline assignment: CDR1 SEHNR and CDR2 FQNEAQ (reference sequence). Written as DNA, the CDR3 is TGTGCCAGCAGCCATACAGGGGTAGATACGCAGTATTTT. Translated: CASSHTGVDTQYF.

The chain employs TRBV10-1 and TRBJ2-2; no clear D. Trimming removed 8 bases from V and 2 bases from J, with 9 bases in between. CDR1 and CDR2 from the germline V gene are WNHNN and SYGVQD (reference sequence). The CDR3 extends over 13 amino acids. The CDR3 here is CASGAGNTGELFF. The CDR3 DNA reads TGCGCCAGCGGAGCCGGTAACACCGGGGAGCTGTTTTTT.

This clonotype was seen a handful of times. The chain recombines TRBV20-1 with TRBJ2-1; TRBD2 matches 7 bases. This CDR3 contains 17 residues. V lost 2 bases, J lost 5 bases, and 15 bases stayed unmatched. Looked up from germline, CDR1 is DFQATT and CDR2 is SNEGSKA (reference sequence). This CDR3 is CSARSNYSPGGDNEQFF. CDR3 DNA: TGCAGTGCTAGATCAAATTACTCCCCGGGAGGTGACAATGAGCAGTTCTTC.

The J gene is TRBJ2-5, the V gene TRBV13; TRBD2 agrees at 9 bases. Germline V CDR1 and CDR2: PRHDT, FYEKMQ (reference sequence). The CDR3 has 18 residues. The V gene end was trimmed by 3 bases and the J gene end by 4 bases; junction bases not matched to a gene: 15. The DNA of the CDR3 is TGTGCCAGCAGCTTGGCTAGCGGGATGCCCACCACTCTAGAGACCCAGTACTTC. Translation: CASSLASGMPTTLETQYF.